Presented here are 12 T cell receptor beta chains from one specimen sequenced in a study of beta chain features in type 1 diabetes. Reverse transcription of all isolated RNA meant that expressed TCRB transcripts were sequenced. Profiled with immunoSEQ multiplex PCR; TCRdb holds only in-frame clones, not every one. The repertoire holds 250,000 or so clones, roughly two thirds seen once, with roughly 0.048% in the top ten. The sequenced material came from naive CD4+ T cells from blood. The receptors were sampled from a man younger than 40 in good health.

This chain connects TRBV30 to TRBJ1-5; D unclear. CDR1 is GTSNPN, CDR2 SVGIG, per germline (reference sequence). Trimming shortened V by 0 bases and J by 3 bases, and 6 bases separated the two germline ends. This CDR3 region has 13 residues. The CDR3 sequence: CAWSVSYNQPQHF. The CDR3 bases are TGTGCCTGGAGTGTCAGTTACAATCAGCCCCAGCATTTT.

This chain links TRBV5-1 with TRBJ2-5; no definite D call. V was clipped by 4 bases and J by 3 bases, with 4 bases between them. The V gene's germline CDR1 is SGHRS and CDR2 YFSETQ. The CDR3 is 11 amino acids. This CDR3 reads CASSPEETQYF. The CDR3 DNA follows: TGCGCCAGCAGCCCTGAAGAGACCCAGTACTTC.

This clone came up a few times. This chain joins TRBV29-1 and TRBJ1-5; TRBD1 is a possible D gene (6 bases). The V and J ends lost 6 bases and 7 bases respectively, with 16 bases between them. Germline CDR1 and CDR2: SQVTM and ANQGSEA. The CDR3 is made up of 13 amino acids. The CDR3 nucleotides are TGCAGCGTCCAAGACAGGACTGGCCAGCCCCAGCATTTT. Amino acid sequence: CSVQDRTGQPQHF.

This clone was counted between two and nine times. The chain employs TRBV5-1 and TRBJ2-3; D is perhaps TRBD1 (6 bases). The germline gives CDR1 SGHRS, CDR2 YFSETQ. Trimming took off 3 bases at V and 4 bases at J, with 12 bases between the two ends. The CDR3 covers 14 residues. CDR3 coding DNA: TGCGCCAGCAGCTCACCAACAGGGCCAGATACGCAGTATTTT. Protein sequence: CASSSPTGPDTQYF. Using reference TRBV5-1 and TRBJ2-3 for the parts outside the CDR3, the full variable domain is KAGVTQTPRYLIKTRGQQVTLSCSPISGHRSVSWYQQTPGQGLQFLFEYFSETQRNKGNFPGRFSGRQFSNSRSEMNVSTLELGDSALYLCASSSPTGPDTQYFGPGTRLTVL.

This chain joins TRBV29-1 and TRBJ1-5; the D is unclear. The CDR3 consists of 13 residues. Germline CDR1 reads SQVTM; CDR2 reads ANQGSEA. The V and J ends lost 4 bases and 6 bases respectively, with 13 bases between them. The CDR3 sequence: CSVGGSIGQPQHF. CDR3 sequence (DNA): TGCAGCGTTGGCGGGTCGATCGGTCAGCCCCAGCATTTT.

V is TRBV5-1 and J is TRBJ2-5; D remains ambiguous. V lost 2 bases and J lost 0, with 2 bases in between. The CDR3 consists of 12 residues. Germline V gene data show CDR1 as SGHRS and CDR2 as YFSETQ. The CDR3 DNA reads TGCGCCAGCAGCTTTGACCAAGAGACCCAGTACTTC. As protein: CASSFDQETQYF.

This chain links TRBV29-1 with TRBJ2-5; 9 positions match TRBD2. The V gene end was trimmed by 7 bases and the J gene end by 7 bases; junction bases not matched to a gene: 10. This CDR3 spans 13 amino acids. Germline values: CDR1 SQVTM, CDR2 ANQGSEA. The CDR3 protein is CSGGGVQAPTQYF. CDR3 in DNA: TGCAGCGGCGGGGGGGTCCAGGCCCCGACCCAGTACTTC. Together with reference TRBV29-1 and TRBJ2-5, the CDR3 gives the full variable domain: SAVISQKPSRDICQRGTSLTIQCQVDSQVTMMFWYRQQPGQSLTLIATANQGSEATYESGFVIDKFPISRPNLTFSTLTVSNMSPEDSSIYLCSGGGVQAPTQYFGPGTRLLVL.

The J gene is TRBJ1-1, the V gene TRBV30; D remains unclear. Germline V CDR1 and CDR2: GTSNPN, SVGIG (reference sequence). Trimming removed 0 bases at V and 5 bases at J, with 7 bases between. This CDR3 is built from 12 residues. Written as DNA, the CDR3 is TGTGCCTGGAGTGTACTTAGTACTGAAGCTTTCTTT. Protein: CAWSVLSTEAFF.

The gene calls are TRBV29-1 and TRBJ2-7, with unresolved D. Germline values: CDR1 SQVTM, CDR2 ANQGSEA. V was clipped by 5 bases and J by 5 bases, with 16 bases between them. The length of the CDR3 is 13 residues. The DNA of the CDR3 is TGCAGCGTTTGGGTTGTGGGGTCCGACGAGCAGTACTTC. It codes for CSVWVVGSDEQYF.

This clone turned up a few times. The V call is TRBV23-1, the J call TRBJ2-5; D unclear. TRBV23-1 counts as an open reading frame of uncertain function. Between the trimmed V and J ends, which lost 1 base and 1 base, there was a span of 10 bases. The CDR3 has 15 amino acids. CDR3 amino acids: CASSQYNGSQETQYF. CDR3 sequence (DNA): TGCGCCAGCAGTCAATATAATGGATCCCAAGAGACCCAGTACTTC.

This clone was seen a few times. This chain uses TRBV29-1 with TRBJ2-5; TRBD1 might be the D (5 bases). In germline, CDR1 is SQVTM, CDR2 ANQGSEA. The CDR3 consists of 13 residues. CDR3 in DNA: TGCAGTTCCTGGGGTCAAGCAGGGGAGACCCAGTACTTC. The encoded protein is CSSWGQAGETQYF.

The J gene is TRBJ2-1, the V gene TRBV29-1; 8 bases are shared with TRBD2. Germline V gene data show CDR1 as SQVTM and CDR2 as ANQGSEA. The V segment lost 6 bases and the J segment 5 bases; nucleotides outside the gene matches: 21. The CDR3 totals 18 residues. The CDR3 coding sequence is TGCAGCGTGGGCCCTAGCGGGCTTTCATTAACGGGGGACAATGAGCAGTTCTTC. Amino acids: CSVGPSGLSLTGDNEQFF.